The 4 T cell receptor beta chains given below trace back to one sample, sequenced in a study of cytomegalovirus exposure and HLA in healthy donors. The PCR made use of 60 Vbeta and 13 Jbeta primers. This table comes from immunoSEQ multiplex PCR, and its TCRdb copy is limited to in-frame clones, with some not included. The table includes approximately 150,000 clones, roughly 76% detected once. The sequenced sample was PBMCs. These receptors all stem from a woman aged 30 to 39 in good health and CMV-seronegative.

The chain couples TRBV5-1 to TRBJ2-2; 9 bases are a match to TRBD2. Germline lookup yields CDR1 SGHRS and CDR2 YFSETQ. V lost 0 bases, J lost 6 bases, and 6 bases stayed unmatched. CDR3 length: 16 residues. For the CDR3, the DNA is TGCGCCAGCAGCTTGGGAAATAGCGGGGGTCCCGGGGAGCTGTTTTTT. Its protein is CASSLGNSGGPGELFF.

This clone was seen a few times. V is TRBV5-6 and J is TRBJ2-1; TRBD1 agrees at 11 bases. J gave up 2 bases and V 4 bases, and 2 bases lay outside the gene matches. There are 15 residues in the CDR3. The germline gives CDR1 SGHDT, CDR2 YYEEEE. The DNA of the CDR3 is TGTGCCAGCAGCCTGGGACAGGGGGCCTACAATGAGCAGTTCTTC. This encodes CASSLGQGAYNEQFF.

On this clone: A read error may produce the germline difference seen at one junction end. The gene calls are TRBV6-6 and TRBJ2-7; 10 bases line up with TRBD1. Germline-derived CDR1 and CDR2 are MNHNY and SVGAGI (reference sequence). The CDR3 has 10 residues. The CDR3 loop is CASRGTGVRF. DNA for the CDR3: TGTGCCAGCAGGGGGACAGGGGTCCGCTTC.

The V gene is TRBV7-3, the J gene TRBJ2-1, with TRBD2 identical over 11 bases. From germline, CDR1 is SGHTA and CDR2 FQGTGA. V was pared by 5 bases and J by 7 bases, with 7 bases of the junction left unmatched. This CDR3 contains 15 residues. The CDR3 region is CASSLVAGGLNEQFF. The CDR3 nucleotides read TGTGCCAGCAGCCTAGTAGCGGGGGGGTTGAATGAGCAGTTCTTC.